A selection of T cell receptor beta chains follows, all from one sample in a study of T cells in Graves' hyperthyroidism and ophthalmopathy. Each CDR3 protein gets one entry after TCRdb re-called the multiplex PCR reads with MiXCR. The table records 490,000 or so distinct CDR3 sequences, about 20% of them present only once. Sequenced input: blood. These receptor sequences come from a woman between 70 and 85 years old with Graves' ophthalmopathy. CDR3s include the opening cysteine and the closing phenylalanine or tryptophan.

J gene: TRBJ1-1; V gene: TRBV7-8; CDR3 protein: CASSVPGQGNTEAFF
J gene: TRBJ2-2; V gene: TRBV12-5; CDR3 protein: CASGQGSAGELFF
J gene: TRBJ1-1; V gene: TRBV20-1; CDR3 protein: CSARVYENTEAFF
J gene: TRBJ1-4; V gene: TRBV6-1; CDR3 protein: CASSETPRNEKLFF
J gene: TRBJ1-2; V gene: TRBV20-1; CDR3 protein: CSAMDRKTYGYTF
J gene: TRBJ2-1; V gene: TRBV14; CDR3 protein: CASSQLAGTTYNEQFF
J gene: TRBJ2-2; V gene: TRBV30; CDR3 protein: CAWKGTPTGELFF
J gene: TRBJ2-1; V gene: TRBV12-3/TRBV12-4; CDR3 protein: CASRSGTRVNEQFF
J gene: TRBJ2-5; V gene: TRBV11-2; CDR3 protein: CASSSVAGGRGIQTQYF
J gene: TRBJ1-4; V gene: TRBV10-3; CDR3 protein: CAISLQSNEKLFF
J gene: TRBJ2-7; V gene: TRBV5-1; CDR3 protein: CASSPQGSGRGEQYF
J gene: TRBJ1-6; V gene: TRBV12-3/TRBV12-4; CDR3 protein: CASSPGNSPLHF
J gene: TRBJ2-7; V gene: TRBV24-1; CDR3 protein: CATSDPGATEQYF
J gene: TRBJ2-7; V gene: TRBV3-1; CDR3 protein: CASSQGPAGVYEQYF
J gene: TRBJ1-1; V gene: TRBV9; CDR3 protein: CASSARTVLTEAFF
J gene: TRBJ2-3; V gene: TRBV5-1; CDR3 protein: CASRTTGGSPDTQYF
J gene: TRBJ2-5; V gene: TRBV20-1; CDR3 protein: CSASTGVLRETQYF
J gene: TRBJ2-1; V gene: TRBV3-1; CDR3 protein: CASSRADSYNEQFF
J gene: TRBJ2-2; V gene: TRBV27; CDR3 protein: CASNAQLGYTGELFF
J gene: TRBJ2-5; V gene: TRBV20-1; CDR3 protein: CSARGWTPGGETQYF
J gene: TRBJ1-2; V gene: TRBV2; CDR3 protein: CASRAIGLSSYGCTF
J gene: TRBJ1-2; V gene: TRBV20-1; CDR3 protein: CSARGQGLTYTF
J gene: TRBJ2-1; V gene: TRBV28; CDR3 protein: CASSLWTSGNTYNEQFF
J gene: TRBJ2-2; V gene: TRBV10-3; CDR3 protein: CAISSDSGRSEELFF
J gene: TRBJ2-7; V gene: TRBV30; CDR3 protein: CAWLAGGGEQYF
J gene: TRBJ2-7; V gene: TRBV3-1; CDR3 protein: CASSQGTSGRRYHEQYF
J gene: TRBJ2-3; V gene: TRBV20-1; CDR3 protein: CSMGTSTDTQYF
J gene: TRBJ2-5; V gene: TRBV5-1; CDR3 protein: CASSKWTGIEETQYF
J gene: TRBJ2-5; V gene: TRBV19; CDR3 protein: CASSPGTSEIGTQYF
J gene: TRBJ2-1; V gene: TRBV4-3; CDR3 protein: CASSQGGQDNEQFF
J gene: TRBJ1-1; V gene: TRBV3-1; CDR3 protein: CASSQLTGTEAFF
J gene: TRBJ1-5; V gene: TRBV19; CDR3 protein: CASQYRRSSNQPQHF
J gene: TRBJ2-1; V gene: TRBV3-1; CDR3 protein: CASSQEARTGIYNEQFF
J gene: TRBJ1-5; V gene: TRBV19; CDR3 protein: CASKRADPNQPQHF
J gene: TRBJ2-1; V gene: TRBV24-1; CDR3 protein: CATSDGKVNNEQFF
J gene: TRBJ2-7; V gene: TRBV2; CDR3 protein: CASSEGFTGGGYEQYF
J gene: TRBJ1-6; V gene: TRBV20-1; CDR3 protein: CSARDLEGPYSPLHF
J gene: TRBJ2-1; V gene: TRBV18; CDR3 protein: CASSPPGTSNEQFF
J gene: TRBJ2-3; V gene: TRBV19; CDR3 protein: CASSSLAEAPDTQYF
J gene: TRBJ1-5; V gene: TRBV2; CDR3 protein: CASSVAYDSNQPQHF
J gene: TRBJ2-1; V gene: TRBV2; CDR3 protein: CASRPPGTLNEQFF
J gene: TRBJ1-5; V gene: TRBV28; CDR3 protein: CASRTRGPDNQPQHF
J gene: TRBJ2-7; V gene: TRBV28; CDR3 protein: CASRASITRNEQYF
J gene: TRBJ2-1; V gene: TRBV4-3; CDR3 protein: CASSQQVYNEQFF
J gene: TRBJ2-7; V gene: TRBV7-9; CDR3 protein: CASSLGEGAQYF
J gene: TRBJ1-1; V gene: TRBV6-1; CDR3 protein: CASKPRQGGTEAFF